Shown below are 9 T cell receptor beta chains from a single sample sequenced in a study of blood T cell repertoires in COVID-19. Clones were read by immunoSEQ multiplex PCR, and TCRdb kept only the in-frame ones, dropping some. The sample has over 150,000 clones; around nine tenths are singletons. Sequenced sample: peripheral blood. The receptors here all came from a man in his sixties with COVID-19, enrolled during active disease.

This chain links TRBV6-5 with TRBJ1-6; a possible D gene is TRBD1 (5 bases). The CDR3 runs 15 residues. Germline values: CDR1 MNHEY, CDR2 SVGAGI. Trimming shortened V by 8 bases and J by 8 bases, and 19 bases separated the two germline ends. The CDR3 region is CASSPGYDSDSPLHF. In DNA, the CDR3 is TGTGCCAGCTCGCCAGGGTACGATTCTGATTCACCCCTCCACTTT.

This chain connects TRBV7-9 to TRBJ2-1; TRBD1 matches at 11 bases. This CDR3 spans 15 amino acids. Germline CDR1 reads SEHNR; CDR2 reads FQNEAQ (reference sequence). V trimming: 5 bases; J trimming: 6 bases; junction bases outside the gene matches: 6. DNA for the CDR3: TGTGCCAGCAGCCTGGACAGGGGGCGTCTCAATGAGCAGTTCTTC. It yields the protein CASSLDRGRLNEQFF.

The chain couples TRBV15 to TRBJ1-6; 7 nucleotides align to TRBD1. Trimming cost V 0 bases and J 8 bases; bases outside gene matches: 4. The CDR3 loop spans 15 amino acids. CDR1 is LNHNV and CDR2 is YYDKDF in the germline V gene (reference sequence). As DNA, the CDR3 is TGTGCCACCAGCAGAGATCGGACAGGTTATTCACCCCTCCACTTT. Translated, it gives CATSRDRTGYSPLHF.

V usage is TRBV5-8 and J usage is TRBJ2-5; 8 positions agree with TRBD1. The germline gives CDR1 SGHTS, CDR2 YDEGEE. V trimming: 4 bases; J trimming: 8 bases; junction bases outside the gene matches: 10. This CDR3 is 14 amino acids long. The CDR3 region is CASSHPVDRGTQYF. DNA of the CDR3: TGTGCCAGCAGCCATCCAGTTGACAGGGGTACCCAGTACTTC.

The chain uses TRBV6-2 or TRBV6-3 and TRBJ1-1; no definite D call. Per the germline V gene, CDR1 is MNHEY and CDR2 is SVGEGT. Trimming pared 1 base from V and 12 bases from J, leaving 12 bases between. The CDR3 loop spans 12 amino acids. The CDR3 bases are TGTGCCAGCAGTTACTTCCCGGGTTCATCTTTCTTT. Translation gives CASSYFPGSSFF.

In this sample, this clone turned up a few times. This chain connects TRBV5-1 to TRBJ2-7; TRBD2 matches at 7 bases. With 4 bases clipped from V and 4 bases from J, the junction kept 11 bases outside the gene matches. This CDR3 region has 15 residues. Germline V gene lookup returns CDR1 SGHRS and CDR2 YFSETQ. The CDR3 nucleotides read TGCGCCAGCAGCCCCCACGGGGGGACCCAATACGAGCAGTACTTC. Its translation: CASSPHGGTQYEQYF.

This chain connects TRBV13 to TRBJ2-5, with 10 positions matching TRBD2. The CDR3 runs 15 residues. J gave up 2 bases and V 5 bases, and 5 bases lay outside the gene matches. Germline CDR1 reads PRHDT; CDR2 reads FYEKMQ (reference sequence). The CDR3 DNA sequence: TGTGCCAGCAGCAAAAGTAGCGGGAGGCAAGAGACCCAGTACTTC. Its protein product is CASSKSSGRQETQYF.

The V gene is TRBV19, the J gene TRBJ2-7; TRBD2 matches 12 bases. The trim removed 5 bases at V and 5 bases at J, leaving 7 bases unmatched. This CDR3 has 15 residues. In germline, CDR1 is LNHDA, CDR2 SQIVND (reference sequence). CDR3: CASSSTSGRRNEQYF. CDR3 sequence (DNA): TGTGCCAGTAGTTCCACTAGCGGGAGGAGAAACGAGCAGTACTTC.

V and J are TRBV18 and TRBJ2-2, with a possible D match to TRBD1 (5 bases). V gave up 1 base and J gave up 0 bases, with 9 bases separating them. The CDR3 sequence is 16 residues long. The germline V gene encodes CDR1 KGHSH and CDR2 LQKENI. CDR3 bases: TGTGCCAGCTCACCACAGGGGTACTCGAACACCGGGGAGCTGTTTTTT. Translating gives CASSPQGYSNTGELFF.